The 29 T cell receptor beta chains reported below all come from one sample, sequenced in a study of blood T cell repertoires in COVID-19. TCRdb's table, derived via immunoSEQ multiplex PCR, lists solely in-frame clones and lacks some. The table records 65,000 to 90,000 clones, about 88% of them present only once. The sequencing sample was made of peripheral blood. These receptor sequences come from a human donor in a cohort sampled during active COVID-19.

The V gene is TRBV28, the J gene TRBJ2-3, with 9 bases that match TRBD2. Unmatched junction bases numbered 7, after V lost 2 bases and J lost 4 bases. Germline V gene sequence: CDR1 MDHEN, CDR2 SYDVKM. The CDR3 totals 16 residues. CDR3 DNA sequence: TGTGCCAGCAGTTTAGGGCGGGGGGGCAGGTCAGATACGCAGTATTTT. Its translation is CASSLGRGGRSDTQYF.

The chain has TRBV7-6 and TRBJ1-5; TRBD1 is a possible D gene (5 bases). The germline gives CDR1 SGHVS, CDR2 FNYEAQ. This CDR3 is 15 amino acids long. Trimming left V 2 bases short and J 4 bases short, with 12 bases between. In DNA, the CDR3 is TGTGCCAGCAGCTTAACCCCGGGGGTTAATCAGCCCCAGCATTTT. Translation gives CASSLTPGVNQPQHF.

This clone has only a few counts. The chain joins TRBV7-9 to TRBJ2-1, with 16 nucleotides matching TRBD2. V lost 5 bases and J lost 9; bases outside the gene matches: 7. From germline, CDR1 is SEHNR and CDR2 FQNEAQ (reference sequence). The CDR3 has 16 residues. The DNA of the CDR3 is TGTGCCAGCAGCCGGGGACTAGCGGGGGGGCAAGGTGAGCAGTTCTTC. Encoded protein: CASSRGLAGGQGEQFF.

The chain has TRBV11-3 and TRBJ2-1; D is perhaps TRBD1 (5 bases). This CDR3 region has 14 residues. CDR1 and CDR2 (germline): SGHNT, YENEEA. V lost 1 base to trimming and J lost 5 bases, with 9 bases between them. The CDR3 sequence is CASSLGVRDNEQFF. In DNA form, the CDR3 reads TGTGCCAGCAGCTTAGGTGTCAGGGACAATGAGCAGTTCTTC.

This rearrangement joins TRBV18 to TRBJ2-5; 8 bases fit TRBD1. The length of the CDR3 is 14 residues. The ends lost 4 bases at V and 3 bases at J; junction bases unmatched: 4. Germline CDR1 is KGHSH and CDR2 is LQKENI. CDR3 sequence reads: CASSLDRAKETQYF. CDR3 coding DNA: TGTGCCAGCTCACTGGACAGGGCTAAAGAGACCCAGTACTTC.

This chain links TRBV4-2 with TRBJ2-6; TRBD1 is a possible D gene (6 bases). Germline assignment: CDR1 LGHNA and CDR2 YNFKEQ. Trimming removed 1 base from V and 1 base from J, with 23 bases in between. The CDR3 length is 21 residues. The CDR3 here is CASSQVGAKRGFYSGANVLTF. The CDR3 coding sequence is TGTGCCAGCAGCCAAGTGGGGGCCAAACGAGGGTTTTATTCTGGGGCCAACGTCCTGACTTTC.

This chain uses TRBV5-1 with TRBJ1-6, with 9 bases that match TRBD1. The germline CDR1 and CDR2 sequences are SGHRS and YFSETQ. The CDR3 extends over 14 amino acids. Trimming cost V 3 bases and J 6 bases; bases outside gene matches: 1. The DNA for the CDR3 is TGCGCCAGCAGCTCGGGACAGGGTAATTCACCCCTCCACTTT. This gives the protein CASSSGQGNSPLHF. Full variable domain (outside the CDR3, taken from reference TRBV5-1 and TRBJ1-6): KAGVTQTPRYLIKTRGQQVTLSCSPISGHRSVSWYQQTPGQGLQFLFEYFSETQRNKGNFPGRFSGRQFSNSRSEMNVSTLELGDSALYLCASSSGQGNSPLHFGNGTRLTVT.

This clone was observed once. The chain carries TRBV28 and TRBJ2-2, with 7 bases lining up with TRBD1. The V segment lost 3 bases and the J segment 4 bases; nucleotides outside the gene matches: 11. The CDR3 covers 17 residues. Looked up from germline, CDR1 is MDHEN and CDR2 is SYDVKM. Here the CDR3 DNA reads TGTGCCAGCAGTTTTTATGCCGGGACAGTAGGCACCGGGGAGCTGTTTTTT. Its protein is CASSFYAGTVGTGELFF.

This chain connects TRBV18 to TRBJ2-7; 7 bases match TRBD1. The CDR3 runs 16 residues. Germline loops: CDR1 KGHSH, CDR2 LQKENI. Trimming took 3 bases from V and 5 from J; bases not matched to a gene: 13. CDR3 loop: CASSPLPPSTGNEQYF. The CDR3 DNA reads TGTGCCAGCTCACCCCTTCCCCCTTCGACAGGGAACGAGCAGTACTTC. Filled out from reference TRBV18 and TRBJ2-7, the complete variable domain reads NAGVMQNPRHLVRRRGQEARLRCSPMKGHSHVYWYRQLPEEGLKFMVYLQKENIIDESGMPKERFSAEFPKEGPSILRIQQVVRGDSAAYFCASSPLPPSTGNEQYFGPGTRLTVT.

This chain links TRBV6-1 with TRBJ2-1; 8 nucleotides match TRBD2. J lost 5 bases, V lost 0 bases, and 3 bases had no gene match. Germline V CDR1 and CDR2: MNHNS, SASEGT. This CDR3 comprises 15 residues. Here the CDR3 reads CASSEALAADNEQFF. In DNA form, the CDR3 reads TGTGCCAGCAGTGAAGCACTAGCGGCAGACAATGAGCAGTTCTTC.

V is TRBV5-1 and J is TRBJ2-7; the match to TRBD1 covers 10 bases. The germline CDR1 and CDR2 sequences are SGHRS and YFSETQ. V lost 4 bases, J lost 6 bases, and 7 bases stayed unmatched. This CDR3 comprises 14 residues. DNA of the CDR3: TGCGCCAGCAGCGCGGGACAGGGGTTTACCGAGCAGTACTTC. Translating it yields CASSAGQGFTEQYF.

The chain uses TRBV9 and TRBJ1-1; TRBD1 is a possible D gene (6 bases). This CDR3 has 13 residues. Germline values: CDR1 SGDLS, CDR2 YYNGEE. V was trimmed by 1 base and J by 6 bases, leaving 10 bases between them. The DNA of the CDR3 is TGTGCCAGCAGCGTACTGGACAGAGCTGAAGCTTTCTTT. Its protein product is CASSVLDRAEAFF.

V gene TRBV24-1 combines with J gene TRBJ2-1; D may be TRBD2 (5 bases). CDR1 is KGHDR and CDR2 is SFDVKD in the germline V gene. Between the trimmed V and J ends, which lost 7 bases and 5 bases, there was a span of 14 bases. The CDR3 extends over 14 amino acids. The CDR3 DNA follows: TGTGCCACCAGCCCGGGGTTCGGGGACAATGAGCAGTTCTTC. Its translation: CATSPGFGDNEQFF.

The genes are TRBV30 and TRBJ2-3; 10 positions agree with TRBD2. CDR1 GTSNPN and CDR2 SVGIG come from the germline V gene (reference sequence). CDR3 length: 14 residues. The junction had 9 bases not matched to a gene; V was cut back by 8 bases and J by 4 bases. The CDR3 nucleotides read TGTGCCCACAGCGGGGGGGCTGGCGCAGATACGCAGTATTTT. Translating gives CAHSGGAGADTQYF.

The chain combines TRBV12-3 or TRBV12-4 with TRBJ1-6; D not certain. The CDR3 contains 13 residues. V lost 2 bases, J lost 10 bases, and 9 bases lay in between. The CDR3 loop is CASSLKEGSPLHF. In nucleotides, the CDR3 is TGTGCCAGCAGTTTAAAGGAGGGCTCACCCCTCCACTTT.

This chain connects TRBV11-2 to TRBJ2-5; the D is unclear. With 0 bases removed from V and 6 bases from J, the gap between germline ends came to 11 bases. Germline CDR1 SGHAT, CDR2 FQNNGV. CDR3 length: 14 residues. CDR3 sequence reads: CASSLDHSHKTQYF. The DNA of the CDR3 is TGTGCCAGCAGCTTAGATCACAGTCATAAGACCCAGTACTTC. Supplemented by reference TRBV11-2 and TRBJ2-5, the full variable domain reads EAGVAQSPRYKIIEKRQSVAFWCNPISGHATLYWYQQILGQGPKLLIQFQNNGVVDDSQLPKDRFSAERLKGVDSTLKIQPAKLEDSAVYLCASSLDHSHKTQYFGPGTRLLVL.

V gene TRBV5-6 combines with J gene TRBJ2-1; 10 bases agree with TRBD2. Germline V gene data show CDR1 as SGHDT and CDR2 as YYEEEE. Trimming at V came to 6 bases and at J to 6 bases, leaving 18 bases not matched to a gene. This CDR3 is 18 amino acids long. This CDR3 reads CASIERSGRAVSSNEQFF. CDR3 bases: TGTGCCAGCATTGAGAGGAGCGGGAGGGCCGTATCGAGCAATGAGCAGTTCTTC.

This chain joins TRBV24-1 and TRBJ1-5; TRBD1 matches 7 bases. Germline values: CDR1 KGHDR, CDR2 SFDVKD. The length of the CDR3 is 15 residues. V gave up 4 bases and J gave up 3 bases; unmatched junction bases: 5. The CDR3 protein is CATSDHGQDNQPQHF. The CDR3 nucleotides are TGTGCCACCAGTGACCACGGACAGGACAATCAGCCCCAGCATTTT.

This sequence joins TRBV5-6 and TRBJ1-1; 11 bases line up with TRBD1. The CDR3 length is 14 residues. CDR1 and CDR2 (germline): SGHDT, YYEEEE. The ends lost 4 bases at V and 6 bases at J; junction bases unmatched: 5. Here the CDR3 reads CASSKRTGGAEAFF. In nucleotides, the CDR3 is TGTGCCAGCAGCAAACGGACAGGGGGCGCTGAAGCTTTCTTT.

The chain links TRBV14 to TRBJ1-3; D ambiguous. Germline-derived CDR1 and CDR2 are SGHDN and FVKESK. The V and J ends lost 4 bases and 0 bases respectively, with 10 bases between them. This CDR3 comprises 15 residues. The CDR3 reads CASSPLRHSGNTIYF. CDR3 in DNA: TGTGCCAGCAGCCCACTGCGGCACTCTGGAAACACCATATATTTT.

The rearrangement joins TRBV27 to TRBJ2-3, with 11 bases matching TRBD2. This CDR3 region has 17 residues. V gave up 5 bases and J gave up 8 bases; unmatched junction bases: 15. Germline CDR1 reads MNHEY; CDR2 reads SMNVEV (reference sequence). CDR3 protein: CASSPPRLAGSGSTQYF. CDR3 DNA sequence: TGTGCCAGCAGTCCTCCTCGACTAGCGGGGTCGGGGAGTACGCAGTATTTT.

The chain recombines TRBV7-2 with TRBJ2-5; 10 bases map to TRBD2. Looked up from germline, CDR1 is SGHTA and CDR2 is FQGNSA. The CDR3 loop spans 18 amino acids. Losses at the gene ends were 1 base for V and 2 bases for J; bases not matched to a gene: 10. The DNA for the CDR3 is TGTGCCAGCAGCTTAGTCGAGCGGGGGGGCCCGGGGCAAGAGACCCAGTACTTC. It codes for CASSLVERGGPGQETQYF.

The rearrangement joins TRBV20-1 to TRBJ2-3, with a possible D match to TRBD1 (5 bases). The V gene lost 3 bases and the J gene lost 2 bases, with 12 bases spanning the gap. The CDR3 is 14 residues long. CDR1 is DFQATT and CDR2 is SNEGSKA in the germline V gene (reference sequence). The CDR3 DNA sequence: TGCAGTGCTAGTACAGGCTCAAACACAGATACGCAGTATTTT. It encodes CSASTGSNTDTQYF.

The chain uses TRBV28 and TRBJ2-2; 8 bases are a match to TRBD1. With V trimmed by 3 bases and J by 6 bases, 9 bases remained unmatched. CDR3 length equals 16 residues. Germline-derived CDR1 and CDR2 are MDHEN and SYDVKM. CDR3 in amino acids: CASSFFGQGGPGELFF. The CDR3 DNA reads TGTGCCAGCAGTTTTTTTGGACAGGGAGGCCCCGGGGAGCTGTTTTTT. Based on the CDR3 plus reference TRBV28 and TRBJ2-2, the full variable domain is DVKVTQSSRYLVKRTGEKVFLECVQDMDHENMFWYRQDPGLGLRLIYFSYDVKMKEKGDIPEGYSVSREKKERFSLILESASTNQTSMYLCASSFFGQGGPGELFFGEGSRLTVL.

This clone occurred once. The chain combines TRBV7-6 with TRBJ2-6; no clear D gene. CDR3 length equals 17 residues. Per the germline V gene, CDR1 is SGHVS and CDR2 is FNYEAQ. Trimming pared 6 bases from V and 0 bases from J, leaving 15 bases between. The CDR3 is CASSFRAPSSGANVLTF. CDR3 sequence (DNA): TGTGCCAGCAGTTTTCGCGCTCCGAGCTCTGGGGCCAACGTCCTGACTTTC.

The rearrangement links TRBV28 to TRBJ1-5; 7 nucleotides align to TRBD1. Per germline, CDR1 MDHEN and CDR2 SYDVKM. CDR3 length equals 16 residues. V was clipped by 6 bases and J by 6 bases; unmatched bases: 14. CDR3 residues: CASSHKTGSLRQPQHF. CDR3 DNA sequence: TGTGCCAGCAGCCACAAGACAGGGAGTCTGCGTCAGCCCCAGCATTTT.

The V gene is TRBV3-1 (or the pseudogene TRBV3-2), the J gene TRBJ1-2, with D perhaps TRBD1 (5 bases). Germline V gene sequence: CDR1 LGHDT, CDR2 YNNKEL (reference sequence). The CDR3 has 16 residues. The V end was cut by 0 bases, the J end by 5 bases, with 16 bases between. DNA for the CDR3: TGTGCCAGCAGCCAAGAAGGAGGGGTAGCCCTATATGGCTACACCTTC. Amino acids: CASSQEGGVALYGYTF.

The rearrangement uses TRBV7-2 and TRBJ2-3; perhaps TRBD1 as D (6 bases). The CDR3 consists of 18 residues. V lost 4 bases, J lost 6 bases, and 26 bases lay in between. Germline V gene lookup returns CDR1 SGHTA and CDR2 FQGNSA. CDR3 sequence reads: CASSWGPSWGQPSDTQYF. The CDR3 nucleotides are TGTGCCAGCAGCTGGGGCCCCTCGTGGGGACAACCGTCGGATACGCAGTATTTT.

This chain joins TRBV9 and TRBJ2-1, with TRBD2 identical over 11 bases. J gave up 3 bases and V 0 bases, and 8 bases lay outside the gene matches. CDR3 length: 18 amino acids. Germline CDR1 and CDR2: SGDLS and YYNGEE. The CDR3 DNA reads as TGTGCCAGCAGCGTAGAACTAGCGGGAGAAGGGTACTACAATGAGCAGTTCTTC. This sequence encodes CASSVELAGEGYYNEQFF.